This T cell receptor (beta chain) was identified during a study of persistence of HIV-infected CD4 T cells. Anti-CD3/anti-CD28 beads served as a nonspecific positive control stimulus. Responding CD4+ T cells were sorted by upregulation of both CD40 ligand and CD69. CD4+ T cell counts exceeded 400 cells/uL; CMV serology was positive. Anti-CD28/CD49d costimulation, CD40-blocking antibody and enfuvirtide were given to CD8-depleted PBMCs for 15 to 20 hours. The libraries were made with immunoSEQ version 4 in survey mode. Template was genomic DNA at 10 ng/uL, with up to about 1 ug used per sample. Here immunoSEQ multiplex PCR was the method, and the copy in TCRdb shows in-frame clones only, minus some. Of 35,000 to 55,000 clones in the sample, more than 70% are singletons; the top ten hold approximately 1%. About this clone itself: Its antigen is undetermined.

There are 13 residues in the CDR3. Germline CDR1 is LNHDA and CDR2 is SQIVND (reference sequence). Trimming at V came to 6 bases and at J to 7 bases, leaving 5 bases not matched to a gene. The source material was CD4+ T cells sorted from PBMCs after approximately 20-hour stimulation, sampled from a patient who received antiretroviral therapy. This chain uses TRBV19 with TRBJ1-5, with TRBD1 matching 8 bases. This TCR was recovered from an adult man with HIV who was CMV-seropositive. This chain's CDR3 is CASRRTGKQPQHF. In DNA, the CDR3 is TGTGCCAGTAGAAGGACAGGGAAACAGCCCCAGCATTTT.